This T cell receptor beta chain was documented in a study of human T cells and chemical hapten exposure. Overall study context: Readings were taken at 6 days from patch tests that had applied 0.01% DPC to the upper back.

Notes on the study in general: Controls formed significantly fewer large CDR3 similarity clusters than expanded TCRs did. Donor immune responses may differ from healthy people's, since all donors had alopecia.

Germline values: CDR1 SGHTA, CDR2 FQGNSA. This CDR3 comprises 15 residues. V was shortened by 3 bases and J by 0 bases, with 9 bases between the two germline ends. Described time point: patch test 3, about 24 weeks after DPC sensitization. Treatment indicated: therapeutic diphenylcyclopropenone sensitization with weekly scalp DPC. Notes on this clonotype: Antigen unknown.

One entry per CDR3 protein, called by TCRdb with MiXCR from the RACE reads. Among 150,000 to 200,000 distinct CDR3 sequences listed, 25% to 35% were seen once. The V gene is TRBV7-2, the J gene TRBJ2-1; TRBD1 or TRBD2 may be the D gene (5 bases each). The input for sequencing was whole blood, taken in connection with sensitization to the hapten diphenylcyclopropenone (DPC). This clonotype originated in a woman between 18 and 29 years old with alopecia areata. Some clones in this sample may be carry-over from other donors' samples. The CDR3 reads CASSLDGTSYNEQFF. The CDR3 nucleotides are TGTGCCAGCAGCTTGGACGGGACCTCCTACAATGAGCAGTTCTTC.